This T cell receptor (beta chain) was recorded in a study of human T cells and chemical hapten exposure. Time point reported: patch test 1, 2 weeks after DPC sensitization. Regarding treatment: therapeutic diphenylcyclopropenone sensitization with weekly scalp DPC. Blood draws came first, before each patch test. This clonotype has only a few counts. TCRdb re-called the RACE reads through MiXCR, storing one row per CDR3 protein. The sample includes 75,000 to 100,000 distinct CDR3 sequences, around 12% of them seen just once. Trimming cost V 2 bases and J 12 bases; bases outside gene matches: 9. The germline V gene encodes CDR1 KGHSH and CDR2 LQKENI. The CDR3 is 15 amino acids.

The J gene is TRBJ1-6, the V gene TRBV18, with 8 bases identical to TRBD1. Sample: whole blood, taken in connection with sensitization to the hapten diphenylcyclopropenone (DPC). The sequence came from a woman aged 35 to 49 with alopecia areata. Some clones in this sample may be carry-over from other donors' samples. The DNA for the CDR3 is TGTGCCAGCTCACCATCTGAGGACAGGGTAGTACCCCTCCACTTT. Protein product: CASSPSEDRVVPLHF. Complete variable domain (other parts from reference TRBV18 and TRBJ1-6): NAGVMQNPRHLVRRRGQEARLRCSPMKGHSHVYWYRQLPEEGLKFMVYLQKENIIDESGMPKERFSAEFPKEGPSILRIQQVVRGDSAAYFCASSPSEDRVVPLHFGNGTRLTVT.